The rows below give T cell receptor beta chains drawn from one sample of a study of cytomegalovirus exposure and HLA in healthy donors. TCRdb's table, derived via immunoSEQ multiplex PCR, lists solely in-frame clones and lacks some. This table holds some 240,000 clones, approximately 83% found once. The sample was PBMCs. The receptors stem from a woman in her twenties or thirties in good health and CMV-seropositive. Each CDR3 is given without its conserved first and last residue. D genes are given only for firm matches. Rows give clone size only sometimes, using once, few, many, or a class for an expanded clone.

ASSPGQGALSTDTQY,NA,TRBV10-1,15,TRBD1
ASSFAPGQQPQH,NA,TRBV7-2,12,NA
SVVWPGQESLRSYNEQF,NA,TRBV29-1,17,TRBD1
ASSQTDRGLLTEAF,NA,TRBV4-2,14,TRBD1
ASSTDRRAETQY,NA,TRBV5-1,12,NA
ASSRRSGANVLT,once,TRBV27,12,NA
ASSPTGGEYEQF,NA,TRBV27,12,TRBD1
ASSVGVWQPQH,NA,TRBV9,11,NA
ASRSSGAVYGYT,NA,TRBV6-5,12,NA
SVESAGTYQETQY,NA,TRBV29-1,13,TRBD2
ASGSSGSVTDTQY,NA,TRBV5-1,13,TRBD2
ASSGETGDYGYT,few,TRBV5-1,12,TRBD1
ASSSGTGEGYT,NA,TRBV7-9,11,TRBD1
ASSQPPAAEMGEQY,NA,TRBV4-2,14,NA
AWSVALSTPYGYT,NA,TRBV30,13,NA
ASSPGQGAKEQY,NA,TRBV5-8,12,TRBD1
ASSYAEGSEKLF,NA,TRBV19,12,NA
ASAASGYEQY,NA,TRBV11-3,10,TRBD2
ASGQGLAGQETQY,NA,TRBV12-5,13,TRBD2
ASSSLENGELF,NA,TRBV7-3,11,NA
ASSSRLGRDTEAF,NA,TRBV7-6,13,NA
AFDRSSYNEQF,NA,TRBV30,11,NA
ASSFGTGFYEQY,NA,TRBV11-2,12,TRBD1
ASSLAAAGGHQPQH,NA,TRBV7-2,14,TRBD1
ASSSFGTGQQETQY,NA,TRBV5-6,14,TRBD1
AGGGLKGQPQH,few,TRBV25-1,11,NA
ASSWGDSYEQY,NA,TRBV7-9,11,NA
ASRPPGGWEAF,NA,TRBV5-4,11,NA
SVERPGGYYEQY,NA,TRBV29-1,12,TRBD1
ASGDRPLYNEQF,NA,TRBV27,12,TRBD1
ASSGVRRDMDEQF,NA,TRBV18,13,NA
ASSSVGVGAFDQPQH,NA,TRBV7-9,15,NA
AWSARLASNTGELF,NA,TRBV30,14,TRBD2
ASSSSRTEAF,NA,TRBV7-2,10,NA
ASSTTWDSYGYT,NA,TRBV19,12,TRBD1
ASSPGPDQTGELF,NA,TRBV6-4,13,NA
ASGSPPISSTQY,NA,TRBV28,12,NA
ASSYPPGQPNQPQH,few,TRBV6-5,14,TRBD1
ASSIGLALTYEQY,NA,TRBV19,13,TRBD2
ACRGGTGGVRTEAF,NA,TRBV30,14,TRBD1
ASSLGSQETQY,NA,TRBV5-1,11,NA
ASLQGRDTEAF,NA,TRBV18,11,NA
ASSLGRGPRSYEQY,NA,TRBV11-3,14,NA
ASSPLALNYEQY,NA,TRBV18,12,NA
ASASGEIDIQY,once,TRBV27,11,NA
ASSPDVRLSYEQY,NA,TRBV28,13,NA
ASGGSGNTIY,NA,TRBV9,10,NA
ASSEKILGQYLNEQY,NA,TRBV5-5,15,NA
ASREGSGANVLT,NA,TRBV2,12,TRBD2
ASSHRDLEQF,NA,TRBV6-5,10,NA
ASSLSGSYTTYNEQF,NA,TRBV27,15,NA
ASSLGRQGGMNTEAF,NA,TRBV5-1,15,TRBD1
ASSQVVGGRDTQY,NA,TRBV4-1,13,TRBD2
ASSLGTSEQETQY,NA,TRBV5-1,13,TRBD2